The clone carrying this T cell receptor (beta chain) was observed once. The antigen is unknown. This entry is derived from a study of T cells in localized non-small cell lung cancer. Study-wide results and caveats: In adjacent lung, a median about 50 of the top 100 tumor clones were found. The tumor had only one region sequenced, so heterogeneity remains possible.

Between the trimmed V and J ends, which lost 6 bases and 0 bases, there was a span of 9 bases. This CDR3 is built from 15 residues. The germline V gene encodes CDR1 MGHDK and CDR2 SYGVNS. The table came from immunoSEQ multiplex PCR; TCRdb's copy has only in-frame clones and leaves some out. There are 55,000 to 65,000 clones in the sample; 70% to 90% occur only once, and roughly a fifth lies in the top ten. This sequence joins TRBV25-1 and TRBJ2-6; TRBD1 is a possible D gene (6 bases). The sample was peripheral blood, taken before any cancer treatment. The sequence was obtained from a man aged 35-75 years with stage I squamous cell lung carcinoma. DNA for the CDR3: TGTGCCAGCAGCGAGACAGGCTCTGGGGCCAACGTCCTGACTTTC. It translates to CASSETGSGANVLTF.